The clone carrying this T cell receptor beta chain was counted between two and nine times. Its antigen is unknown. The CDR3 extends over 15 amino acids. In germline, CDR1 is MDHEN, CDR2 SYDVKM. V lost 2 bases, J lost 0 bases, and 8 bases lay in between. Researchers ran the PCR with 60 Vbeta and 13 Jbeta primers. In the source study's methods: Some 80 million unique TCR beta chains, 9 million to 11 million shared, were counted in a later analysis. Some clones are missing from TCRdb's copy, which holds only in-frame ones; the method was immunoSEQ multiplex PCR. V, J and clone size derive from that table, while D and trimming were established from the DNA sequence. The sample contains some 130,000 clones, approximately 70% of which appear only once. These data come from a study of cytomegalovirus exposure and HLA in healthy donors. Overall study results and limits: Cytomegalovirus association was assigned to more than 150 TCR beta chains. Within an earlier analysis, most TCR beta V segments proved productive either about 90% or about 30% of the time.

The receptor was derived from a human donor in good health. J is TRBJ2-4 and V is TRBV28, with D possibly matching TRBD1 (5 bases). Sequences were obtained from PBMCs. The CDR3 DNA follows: TGTGCCAGCAGTTTACCCAGGGTAGCCAAAAACATTCAGTACTTC. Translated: CASSLPRVAKNIQYF. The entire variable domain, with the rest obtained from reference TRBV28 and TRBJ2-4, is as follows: DVKVTQSSRYLVKRTGEKVFLECVQDMDHENMFWYRQDPGLGLRLIYFSYDVKMKEKGDIPEGYSVSREKKERFSLILESASTNQTSMYLCASSLPRVAKNIQYFGAGTRLSVL.